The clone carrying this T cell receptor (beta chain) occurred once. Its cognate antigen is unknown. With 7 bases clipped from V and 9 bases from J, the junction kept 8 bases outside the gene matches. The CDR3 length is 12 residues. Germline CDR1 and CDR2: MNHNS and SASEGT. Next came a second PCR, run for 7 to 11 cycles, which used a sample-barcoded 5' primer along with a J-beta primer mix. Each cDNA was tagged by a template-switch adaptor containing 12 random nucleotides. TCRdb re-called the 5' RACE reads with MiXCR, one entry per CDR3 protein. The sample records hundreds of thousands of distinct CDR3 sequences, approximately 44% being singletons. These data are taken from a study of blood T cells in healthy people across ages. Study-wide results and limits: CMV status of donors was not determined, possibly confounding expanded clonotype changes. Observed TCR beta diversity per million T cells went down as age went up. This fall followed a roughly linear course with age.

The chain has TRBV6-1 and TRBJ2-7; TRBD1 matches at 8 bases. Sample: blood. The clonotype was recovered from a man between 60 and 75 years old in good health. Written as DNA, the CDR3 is TGTGCCAGCAAGCCCACAGGGGGTAGGCAGTACTTC. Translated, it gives CASKPTGGRQYF.